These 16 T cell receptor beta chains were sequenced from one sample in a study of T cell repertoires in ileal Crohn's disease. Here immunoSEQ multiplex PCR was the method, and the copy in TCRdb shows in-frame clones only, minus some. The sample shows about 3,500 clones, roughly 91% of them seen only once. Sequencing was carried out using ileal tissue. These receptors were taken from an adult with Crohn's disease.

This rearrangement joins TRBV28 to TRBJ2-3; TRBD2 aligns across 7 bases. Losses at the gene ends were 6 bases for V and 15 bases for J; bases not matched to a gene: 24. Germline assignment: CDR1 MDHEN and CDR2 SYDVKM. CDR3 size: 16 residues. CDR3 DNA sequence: TGTGCCAGCAGCCCGCCGGCGGGAGACATTTTCGACCTGGGATATTTT. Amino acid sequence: CASSPPAGDIFDLGYF.

CDR3 coding DNA: TGTGCCAGCTCACCGCCCGCTGGGGAGACCCAGTACTTC. Translation: CASSPPAGETQYF. The chain links TRBV18 to TRBJ2-5, with D uncertain. Deletions cut 3 bases from V and 5 bases from J, with 10 bases between. CDR1 and CDR2 (germline): KGHSH, LQKENI. The CDR3 runs 13 residues. Filled out from reference TRBV18 and TRBJ2-5, the complete variable domain reads NAGVMQNPRHLVRRRGQEARLRCSPMKGHSHVYWYRQLPEEGLKFMVYLQKENIIDESGMPKERFSAEFPKEGPSILRIQQVVRGDSAAYFCASSPPAGETQYFGPGTRLLVL.

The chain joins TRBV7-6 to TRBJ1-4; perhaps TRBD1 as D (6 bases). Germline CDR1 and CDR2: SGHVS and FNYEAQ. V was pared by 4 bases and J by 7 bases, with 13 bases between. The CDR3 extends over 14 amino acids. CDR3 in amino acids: CASSSTGRGEKLFF. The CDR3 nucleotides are TGTGCCAGCAGCTCCACAGGGAGGGGTGAAAAACTGTTTTTT.

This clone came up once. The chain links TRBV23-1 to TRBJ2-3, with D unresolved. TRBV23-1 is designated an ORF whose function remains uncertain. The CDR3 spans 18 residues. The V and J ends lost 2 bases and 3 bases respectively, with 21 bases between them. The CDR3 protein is CASSQPPPLPGRTDTQYF. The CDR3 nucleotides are TGCGCCAGCAGTCAACCCCCTCCCCTTCCGGGCCGTACAGATACGCAGTATTTT.

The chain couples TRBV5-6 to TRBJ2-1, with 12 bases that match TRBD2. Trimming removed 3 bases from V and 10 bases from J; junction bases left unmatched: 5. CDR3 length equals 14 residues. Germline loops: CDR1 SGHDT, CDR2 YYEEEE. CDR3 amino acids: CASSSLAGGPEQFF. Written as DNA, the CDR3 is TGTGCCAGCAGCTCTCTAGCGGGGGGGCCCGAGCAGTTCTTC.

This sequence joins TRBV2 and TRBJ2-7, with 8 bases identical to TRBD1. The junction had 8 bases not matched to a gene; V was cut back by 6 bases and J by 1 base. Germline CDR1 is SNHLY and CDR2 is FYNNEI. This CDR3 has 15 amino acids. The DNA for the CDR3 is TGTGCCAGCAGGCTAGACAGGGGTTTGTCCTACGAGCAGTACTTC. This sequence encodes CASRLDRGLSYEQYF.

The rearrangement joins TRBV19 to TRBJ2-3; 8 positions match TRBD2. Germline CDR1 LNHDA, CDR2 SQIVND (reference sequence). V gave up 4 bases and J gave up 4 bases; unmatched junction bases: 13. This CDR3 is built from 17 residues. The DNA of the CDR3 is TGTGCCAGTAGTAGGTCTTCCGGGACTAGGGCTTCAGATACGCAGTATTTT. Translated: CASSRSSGTRASDTQYF.

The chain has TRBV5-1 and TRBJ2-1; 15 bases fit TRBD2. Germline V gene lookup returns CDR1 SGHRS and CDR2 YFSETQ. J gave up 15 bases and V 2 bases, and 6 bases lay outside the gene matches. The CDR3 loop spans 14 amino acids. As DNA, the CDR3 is TGCGCCAGCAGCTTTGGCGGGACTAGCGGGAGGCTGTTCTTC. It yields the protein CASSFGGTSGRLFF. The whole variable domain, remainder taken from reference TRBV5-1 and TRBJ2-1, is KAGVTQTPRYLIKTRGQQVTLSCSPISGHRSVSWYQQTPGQGLQFLFEYFSETQRNKGNFPGRFSGRQFSNSRSEMNVSTLELGDSALYLCASSFGGTSGRLFFGPGTRLTVL.

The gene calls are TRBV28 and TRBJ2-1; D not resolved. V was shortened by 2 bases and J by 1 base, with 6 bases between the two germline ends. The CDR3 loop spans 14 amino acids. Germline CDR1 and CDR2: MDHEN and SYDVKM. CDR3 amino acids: CASSLPGSYNEQFF. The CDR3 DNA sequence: TGTGCCAGCAGTTTACCCGGGTCCTACAATGAGCAGTTCTTC.

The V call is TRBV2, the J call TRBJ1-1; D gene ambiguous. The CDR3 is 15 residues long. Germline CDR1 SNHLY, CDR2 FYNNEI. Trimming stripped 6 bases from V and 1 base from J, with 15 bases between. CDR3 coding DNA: TGTGCCAGCAGAAGGGAGGGCACGACGAACACTGAAGCTTTCTTT. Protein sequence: CASRREGTTNTEAFF. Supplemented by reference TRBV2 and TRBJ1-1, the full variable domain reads EPEVTQTPSHQVTQMGQEVILRCVPISNHLYFYWYRQILGQKVEFLVSFYNNEISEKSEIFDDQFSVERPDGSNFTLKIRSTKLEDSAMYFCASRREGTTNTEAFFGQGTRLTVV.

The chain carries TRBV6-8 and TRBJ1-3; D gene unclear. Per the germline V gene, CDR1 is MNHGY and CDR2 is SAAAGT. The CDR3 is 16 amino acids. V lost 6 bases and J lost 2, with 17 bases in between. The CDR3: CASSPSPNRTGNTIYF. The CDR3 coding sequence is TGTGCCAGCAGCCCCAGCCCGAACAGAACTGGAAACACCATATATTTT.

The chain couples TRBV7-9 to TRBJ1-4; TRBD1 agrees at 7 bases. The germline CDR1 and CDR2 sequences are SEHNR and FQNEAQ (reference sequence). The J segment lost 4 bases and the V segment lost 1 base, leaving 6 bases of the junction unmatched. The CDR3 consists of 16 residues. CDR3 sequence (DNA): TGTGCCAGCAGCTTAGTTAGGGGGCCCATTAATGAAAAACTGTTTTTT. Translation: CASSLVRGPINEKLFF.

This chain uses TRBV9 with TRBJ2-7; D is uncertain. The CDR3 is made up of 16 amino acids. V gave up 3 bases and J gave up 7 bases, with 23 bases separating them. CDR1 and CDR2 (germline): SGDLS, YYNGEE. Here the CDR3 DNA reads TGTGCCAGCAGCGCCAGCGCGGTTGGAGTGAATGCGGAGCAGTACTTC. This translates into CASSASAVGVNAEQYF.

CDR3 sequence (DNA): TGTGCCAGCAGTTTTTATGATTTGGGCTACGAGCAGTACTTC. Its protein product is CASSFYDLGYEQYF. The J gene is TRBJ2-7, the V gene TRBV28; the D is unclear. V dropped 3 bases and J dropped 3 bases, with 12 bases sitting between them. Germline CDR1 reads MDHEN; CDR2 reads SYDVKM. CDR3 length equals 14 residues.

The CDR3 loop reads CASSLWGGGELFF. The CDR3 bases are TGTGCCAGCAGTTTATGGGGGGGCGGGGAGCTGTTTTTT. The rearrangement uses TRBV27 and TRBJ2-2, with 7 bases identical to TRBD2. The V gene's germline CDR1 is MNHEY and CDR2 SMNVEV (reference sequence). The CDR3 spans 13 residues. The V and J ends lost 1 base and 7 bases, in that order; junction bases with no gene match: 0.

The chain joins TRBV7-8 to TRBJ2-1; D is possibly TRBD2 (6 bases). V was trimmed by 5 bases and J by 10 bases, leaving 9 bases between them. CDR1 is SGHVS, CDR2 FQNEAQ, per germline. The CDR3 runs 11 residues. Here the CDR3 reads CASSQSGEQFF. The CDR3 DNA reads TGTGCCAGCAGCCAAAGCGGGGAGCAGTTCTTC.